The 11 T cell receptor beta chains given below trace back to one sample, sequenced in a study of regulatory T cells in long-lasting Graves disease. Time point defined: newly diagnosed GD, antithyroid drugs for less than 3 months. RNA from PBMCs was the source of the TCR library. Construction of TCR beta libraries relied on iRepertoire HTBI primers and on Arm-PCR targeting CDR3 regions. TCRdb used MiXCR to reprocess the multiplex PCR reads, holding one entry per CDR3 protein. The repertoire has approximately 400,000 distinct CDR3 sequences, around 11% of them found once; the top ten carry approximately 20%. The same data also contributed to another study, on T cells in Graves' hyperthyroidism and ophthalmopathy.

The sample consisted of peripheral blood mononuclear cells (PBMCs), taken at new diagnosis, from a patient treated with antithyroid drugs. The receptors stem from a woman under 30 with Graves disease.

This clonotype was counted ten times or more. The rearrangement joins TRBV20-1 to TRBJ2-3; maybe TRBD1 (5 bases). Deletions cut 0 bases from V and 1 base from J, with 5 bases between. CDR1 DFQATT and CDR2 SNEGSKA come from the germline V gene (reference sequence). The CDR3 runs to 13 residues. The DNA of the CDR3 is TGCAGTGCTAGAGAACAGGGCACAGATACGCAGTATTTT. It translates to CSAREQGTDTQYF.

The rearrangement joins TRBV5-1 to TRBJ2-7; 7 nucleotides match TRBD1. CDR1 is SGHRS and CDR2 is YFSETQ in the germline V gene. This CDR3 is built from 12 residues. V was clipped by 8 bases and J by 4 bases; unmatched bases: 6. CDR3 DNA: TGCGCCAGTTTACAGGGGTCATACGAGCAGTACTTC. Its translation is CASLQGSYEQYF.

This clonotype was recorded many times. This chain links TRBV2 with TRBJ1-4; TRBD1 matches 7 bases. J gave up 7 bases and V 8 bases, and 7 bases lay outside the gene matches. Germline CDR1 SNHLY, CDR2 FYNNEI. This CDR3 has 13 residues. The CDR3 sequence is CASERGRSEKLFF. Written as DNA, the CDR3 is TGTGCCAGCGAGAGGGGGCGCAGTGAAAAACTGTTTTTT.

This clonotype has ten or more counts. The CDR3 sequence is CAMGRTAEEAFF. In nucleotides, the CDR3 is TGTGCCATGGGGCGGACAGCAGAAGAAGCTTTCTTT. This chain connects TRBV10-3 to TRBJ1-1, with a possible D match to TRBD1 (6 bases). CDR1 and CDR2 from the germline V gene are ENHRY and SYGVKD. Deletions cut 9 bases from V and 8 bases from J, with 16 bases between. This CDR3 has 12 residues.

This clonotype was recorded at least ten times. This sequence joins TRBV2 and TRBJ2-1; D possibly corresponds to TRBD2 (6 bases). The V end was cut by 0 bases, the J end by 8 bases, with 11 bases between. The CDR3 is 14 amino acids. Germline V CDR1 and CDR2: SNHLY, FYNNEI. The chain's CDR3 is CASSEAGRNYEQFF. For the CDR3, the DNA is TGTGCCAGCAGTGAAGCGGGGAGGAATTATGAGCAGTTCTTC.

This clonotype was counted between two and nine times. The genes are TRBV19 and TRBJ2-5; the D gene is possibly TRBD2 (5 bases). The germline V gene has CDR1 LNHDA and CDR2 SQIVND (reference sequence). The CDR3 length is 13 residues. The germline V and J ends were trimmed by 3 bases and 5 bases, with 10 bases remaining between them. The CDR3 DNA is TGTGCCAGTAGTATTTGGGGAGAGGAGACCCAGTACTTC. It is translated as CASSIWGEETQYF.

This clonotype was seen ten or more times. The chain joins TRBV6-2 or TRBV6-3 to TRBJ2-1, with D unresolved. The CDR3 runs 15 residues. CDR1 is MNHEY, CDR2 SVGEGT, per germline. V lost 6 bases to trimming and J lost 4 bases, with 16 bases between them. CDR3 nucleotide sequence: TGTGCCAGCAGCCCCGGTGGAAGTTTATACAATGAGCAGTTCTTC. This gives the protein CASSPGGSLYNEQFF.

This clonotype was observed many times. The V gene is TRBV20-1, the J gene TRBJ2-7; 8 bases line up with TRBD2. The CDR3 has 15 amino acids. Germline values: CDR1 DFQATT, CDR2 SNEGSKA (reference sequence). Trimming took 6 bases from V and 3 from J; bases not matched to a gene: 13. CDR3 region: CSARGGGLPDYEQYF. CDR3 in DNA: TGCAGTGCCCGGGGGGGCGGACTACCTGACTACGAGCAGTACTTC.

This clonotype was counted at least ten times. The chain joins TRBV11-2 to TRBJ2-1, with 8 bases that match TRBD2. CDR1 is SGHAT, CDR2 FQNNGV, per germline. The junction had 8 bases not matched to a gene; V was cut back by 3 bases and J by 7 bases. The CDR3 contains 15 residues. DNA for the CDR3: TGTGCCAGCAGCTTTCTAAGCGGGAGCGGTAATGAGCAGTTCTTC. Residues: CASSFLSGSGNEQFF.

This clonotype has only a few counts. This chain uses TRBV4-3 with TRBJ2-2; 10 bases agree with TRBD2. The germline V gene has CDR1 LGHNA and CDR2 YSLEER. This CDR3 comprises 18 residues. The junction had 8 bases not matched to a gene; V was cut back by 0 bases and J by 4 bases. The CDR3 DNA follows: TGCGCCAGCAGCCAAGAGGGGGGACTAGCGAGGGGCACCGGGGAGCTGTTTTTT. Amino acid sequence: CASSQEGGLARGTGELFF.

The V and J genes are TRBV6-2 or TRBV6-3 and TRBJ1-5; TRBD1 aligns across 7 bases. Germline V gene sequence: CDR1 MNHEY, CDR2 SVGEGT. The ends lost 5 bases at V and 0 bases at J; junction bases unmatched: 7. CDR3 length equals 16 residues. CDR3 region: CASSGGTVLSNQPQHF. Here the CDR3 DNA reads TGTGCCAGCAGTGGAGGGACAGTGCTTAGCAATCAGCCCCAGCATTTT.